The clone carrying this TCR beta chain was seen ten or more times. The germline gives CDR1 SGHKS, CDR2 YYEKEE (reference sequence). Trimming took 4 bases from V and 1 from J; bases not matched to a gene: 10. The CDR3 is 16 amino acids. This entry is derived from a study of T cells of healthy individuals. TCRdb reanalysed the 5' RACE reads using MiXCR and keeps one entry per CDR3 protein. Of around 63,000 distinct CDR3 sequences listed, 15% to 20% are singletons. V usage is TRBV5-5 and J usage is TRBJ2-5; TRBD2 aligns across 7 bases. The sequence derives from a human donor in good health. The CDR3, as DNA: TGTGCCAGCAGCCGAACCGAACTAGCGACCCAAGAGACCCAGTACTTC. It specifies CASSRTELATQETQYF.